This TCR beta chain emerged from a study of blood T cell repertoires in COVID-19. The wider study: The origin of the acute and convalescent COVID-19 samples was the United States, Italy and Spain. Sample material is recorded as cDNA or gDNA derived from T cells, B-cell-depleted T cells, or PBMCs.

The germline CDR1 and CDR2 sequences are SGHRS and YFSETQ. Losses at the gene ends were 2 bases for V and 1 base for J; bases not matched to a gene: 6. This CDR3 has 16 residues. Assay: immunoSEQ multiplex PCR; the TCRdb copy retains only in-frame clones and omits some. The sample includes under 500,000 clones, 85% to 90% of them seen just once. Self-reported history from a screening survey and questionnaire set each donor's cohort. Cohort 3 recovery required two negative PCRs, clearance, or symptom resolution. This receptor was obtained from a man aged 30-40 years who had recovered from COVID-19. Sequencing was performed on PBMCs or T cells enriched from blood (not recorded which). The J gene is TRBJ2-5, the V gene TRBV5-1; 9 bases match TRBD2. The CDR3 protein is CASSLNLAGSQETQYF. The CDR3 bases are TGCGCCAGCAGCTTAAATCTAGCGGGGTCCCAAGAGACCCAGTACTTC.